This TCR beta chain originates from a study of blood T cell repertoires in COVID-19 (dated by TCRdb to about 2020). In the study overall: Samples from collaborators originated in the United States, Italy and Spain and spanned both the acute and convalescent phases of COVID-19. Where HLA class I and class II types were available, the types were taken from metadata supplied by the sample provider, not from assay-based typing. Samples were obtained from the ongoing ImmuneRACE study (first 160 participants) and from about 1,300 subjects provided by 6 global collaborators. Nearly every sample came with metadata listing a de-identified subject ID, COVID-19 status, age in years and sex. The prospective study material was composed of cDNA or gDNA derived from T cells, B-cell-depleted T cells, or PBMCs. The dataset comprised deeply sampled blood TCRbeta repertoires from subjects exposed to, actively infected with, or recovered from COVID-19. The repertoires were made available in a free public database intended to serve as a resource for research on the immune response to SARS-CoV-2.

Findings and caveats that apply to the study as a whole: The quantity of clinical and demographic metadata differed by source and by participant and was supplied without curation.

Enrolling through a virtual design, the prospective study's participants ranged in age from roughly 18 to 89 years and lived across around 25 United States geographic areas. In the prospective study, cohorts were assigned on the basis of participant-reported clinical history obtained from a screening survey and a study questionnaire. Recovered participants in ImmuneRACE Cohort 3 were defined as having two consecutive negative NP/OP PCR tests, clearance from a healthcare professional, or resolution of symptoms. In the prospective study, whole blood, serum and a nasopharyngeal or oropharyngeal swab were collected from each participant by mobile phlebotomists. Additional blood draws and questionnaires over an approximately two-month period could optionally be provided by prospective study participants. Before DNA extraction, blood samples from the prospective study were shipped at room temperature or frozen.

In the germline V gene (reference sequence), CDR1 corresponds to MNHEY and CDR2 to SMNVEV. The germline V end is reduced by 3 bases and the J end by 2 bases; junction bases left unmatched: 3. Spanning cysteine to phenylalanine, the CDR3 consists of 15 amino acids. Of all the DNA, just the CDR3 is kept, 45 bases in frame from base 1. This clone was picked up one time. Its antigen is unknown. Per-nucleotide qualities are absent, and no much larger clonotype sits a single base away. TCRbeta CDR3 regions were amplified from genomic DNA using the immunoSEQ Assay, a bias-controlled multiplex PCR. Concerning the study's data processing: The number of nucleated cells in each sample was estimated by amplification of reference gene primers within the assay. Sequence reads were collapsed and filtered to measure the absolute abundance of every unique TCRbeta CDR3 rearrangement. For each sample, productive Simpson clonality was calculated by taking the square root of Simpson's diversity index across productive rearrangements. This immuneACCESS table, as held by TCRdb, lists in-frame sequences with V and J called but not all clones. Of the missing ones, under half trace to an unresolved V gene in checked studies; the others have no known cause. V and J calls and clone size follow that table, whereas D and trimming were derived from the DNA. This sample comprises 310,000 or so clones, 87% of them detected only once. Of the sample, around 10% is held by the ten largest clones.

Sample: PBMCs or T cells enriched from blood (not recorded which). The sequence joins TRBV27 to TRBJ2-1, with TRBD1 identical over 8 junction bases. The clonotype comes from a woman in her late teens or twenties who had recovered from COVID-19. Here the CDR3 is given as CASSFTGGTYNEQFF. The sequenced DNA: TGTGCCAGCAGTTTCACAGGGGGAACCTACAATGAGCAGTTCTTC.